This T cell receptor beta chain was recovered during a study of blood T cell repertoires in COVID-19. Study context: Acute and convalescent COVID-19 specimens originated in the United States, Italy and Spain. PBMCs, B-cell-depleted T cells, or T cells were the source of the cDNA or gDNA that made up the material.

Clones were read by immunoSEQ multiplex PCR, and TCRdb kept only the in-frame ones, dropping some. The sample holds tens of thousands of clones, approximately 80% seen once. Germline-derived CDR1 and CDR2 are SGHRS and YFSETQ. This CDR3 has 14 amino acids. With V trimmed by 0 bases and J by 5 bases, 2 bases remained unmatched. This clone was recorded at least ten times. The chain combines TRBV5-1 with TRBJ1-2; 9 bases agree with TRBD1. Input material: peripheral blood. This sequence was found in a woman of 80 years or more with COVID-19, enrolled during active disease. This chain's CDR3 is CASSLEGQGYGYTF. CDR3 nucleotides: TGCGCCAGCAGCTTGGAGGGACAGGGTTATGGCTACACCTTC. The entire variable domain, with the rest obtained from reference TRBV5-1 and TRBJ1-2, is as follows: KAGVTQTPRYLIKTRGQQVTLSCSPISGHRSVSWYQQTPGQGLQFLFEYFSETQRNKGNFPGRFSGRQFSNSRSEMNVSTLELGDSALYLCASSLEGQGYGYTFGSGTRLTVV.